Sequencing of this T cell receptor beta chain was carried out in a study of shared clonotypes between healthy human individuals. About the research overall: In total, the donors were two women and a few men aged 18 to 49.

V lost 2 bases and J lost 0; bases outside the gene matches: 0. The CDR3 consists of 15 residues. Germline V lookup: CDR1 SGDLS, CDR2 YYNGEE. General observations from the study: Sequencing depth was a factor that was expected to affect clonotype sharing among donors.

About this clone itself: As yet, its antigen is unknown. Only one base separates this from a far larger clonotype, so it likely reflects a read error. Additional DNA sequences in this sample encode the identical CDR3.

At a deep level, the assay was run. The data were produced by immunoSEQ multiplex PCR, yet TCRdb's version contains in-frame clones alone and is incomplete. The table includes about 600,000 clones, just over 75% detected once. Input material: PBMCs. The chain couples TRBV9 to TRBJ2-1; 9 positions match TRBD2. The receptor's source is a woman in her 40s in good health. Some clones in this sample may be carry-over from other donors' samples. CDR3 in amino acids: CASSVSGSSYNEQFF. The CDR3 region has the DNA TGTGCCAGCAGCGTTAGCGGGAGCTCCTACAATGAGCAGTTCTTC.